This is a list of T cell receptor beta chains from one sample in a study of regulatory T cells in long-lasting Graves disease. From the multiplex PCR reads, TCRdb called clonotypes with MiXCR, one entry per CDR3 protein. The table lists about 470,000 distinct CDR3 sequences, about a fifth of them singletons. The material was peripheral blood mononuclear cells (PBMCs), obtained when the disease was refractory, from a patient treated with antithyroid drugs. These receptors came from a female donor with Graves disease. The CDR3 runs from the conserved cysteine through the conserved F or W. The D gene is left open where the match is weak. A row's size may be missing; if present it is once, few, many or a size class.

length: 14
D: NA
size: many
J: TRBJ1-2
V: TRBV27
DNA: TGTGCCAGCAGACCCGGACAGTTTAACTATGGCTACACCTTC
CDR3: CASRPGQFNYGYTF

length: 18
D: TRBD2
size: NA
J: TRBJ2-2
V: TRBV10-3
DNA: TGTGCCATCAGCGTTTTCGAGGCTAGCGGGGATAACACCGGGGAGCTGTTTTTT
CDR3: CAISVFEASGDNTGELFF

length: 18
D: TRBD2
size: many
J: TRBJ2-7
V: TRBV12-3/TRBV12-4
DNA: TGTGCCAGCAGCCCCACCCTGACTAGCGGAGCGATTCCCTACGAGCAGTACTTC
CDR3: CASSPTLTSGAIPYEQYF

length: 14
D: TRBD2
size: many
J: TRBJ2-7
V: TRBV12-3/TRBV12-4
DNA: TGTGCCAGCAGCCTTAGCGGGAGGGCTTACGAGCAGTACTTC
CDR3: CASSLSGRAYEQYF

length: 18
D: TRBD2
size: NA
J: TRBJ2-1
V: TRBV19
DNA: TGTGCCAGTAGTATGGACTGGCGGGCTAGCGGGAGGTACAATGAGCAGTTCTTC
CDR3: CASSMDWRASGRYNEQFF

length: 16
D: NA
size: few
J: TRBJ1-5
V: TRBV6-7
DNA: TGTGCCAGCAGTTCCCTAGACTTGAGCGGCAATCAGCCCCAGCATTTT
CDR3: CASSSLDLSGNQPQHF

length: 18
D: TRBD2
size: few
J: TRBJ2-5
V: TRBV4-2
DNA: TGTGCCAGCAGCCAAAGTAGTAGCGGGCACGCTTCCTTGGAGACCCAGTACTTC
CDR3: CASSQSSSGHASLETQYF

length: 20
D: TRBD2
size: many
J: TRBJ2-7
V: TRBV6-1
DNA: TGTGCCAGCAGACGACAGGTTGCAGTGATTGAGCGGGAGGTTCTCCACGAGCAGTACTTC
CDR3: CASRRQVAVIEREVLHEQYF

length: 13
D: NA
size: few
J: TRBJ1-2
V: TRBV29-1
DNA: TGCAGCGTACTTAACCCGGACAGCTATGGCTACACCTTC
CDR3: CSVLNPDSYGYTF

length: 16
D: TRBD1
size: few
J: TRBJ2-7
V: TRBV4-2
DNA: TGTGCCAGCAGCCAGATACCCGGACAGGGGCCCTACGAGCAGTACTTC
CDR3: CASSQIPGQGPYEQYF

length: 17
D: TRBD2
size: many
J: TRBJ2-5
V: TRBV7-2
DNA: TGTGCCAGCAGCTTAGACCTAGCGGGAGGGCCGGGAGAGACCCAGTACTTC
CDR3: CASSLDLAGGPGETQYF

length: 15
D: NA
size: NA
J: TRBJ1-4
V: TRBV30
DNA: TGTGCCTGGAGTGTACAACAGGTCCCAAATGAAAAACTGTTTTTT
CDR3: CAWSVQQVPNEKLFF

length: 15
D: TRBD1
size: many
J: TRBJ2-2
V: TRBV7-9
DNA: TGTGCCAGCAGCCTCACAGGGGGAAGGACCGGGGAGCTGTTTTTT
CDR3: CASSLTGGRTGELFF

length: 18
D: NA
size: many
J: TRBJ2-7
V: TRBV10-3
DNA: TGTGCCATCAGTGAGTACCCCCTCGACAGAATCCAAGCCTACGAGCAGTACTTC
CDR3: CAISEYPLDRIQAYEQYF

length: 14
D: NA
size: many
J: TRBJ1-2
V: TRBV28
DNA: TGTGCCAGCAGTTTATGGAGTTGGAACTATGGCTACACCTTC
CDR3: CASSLWSWNYGYTF

length: 13
D: TRBD1
size: many
J: TRBJ2-5
V: TRBV10-3
DNA: TGTGCCATCAGGGGGACAGGGGTAGAGACCCAGTACTTC
CDR3: CAIRGTGVETQYF

length: 12
D: TRBD1
size: many
J: TRBJ1-2
V: TRBV2
DNA: TGTGCCAGTACCACAGGGGGCTATGGCTACACCTTC
CDR3: CASTTGGYGYTF

length: 13
D: NA
size: NA
J: TRBJ1-1
V: TRBV5-1
DNA: TGTGCCAGCAGCTCGGACGTGAACACTGAAGCTTTCTTT
CDR3: CASSSDVNTEAFF

length: 13
D: NA
size: many
J: TRBJ1-1
V: TRBV5-6
DNA: TGTGCCAGCAGCTTTACGACCCAAGGGAAAGCTTTCTTT
CDR3: CASSFTTQGKAFF

length: 16
D: NA
size: many
J: TRBJ1-5
V: TRBV6-2/TRBV6-3
DNA: TGTGCCAGCAGTTACTCGCAGCTCCGGAGGTATCAGCCCCAGCATTTT
CDR3: CASSYSQLRRYQPQHF

length: 14
D: TRBD2
size: NA
J: TRBJ2-1
V: TRBV29-1
DNA: TGCAGCGGACAAGGGACTAGCGGACACAATGAGCAGTTCTTC
CDR3: CSGQGTSGHNEQFF

length: 15
D: TRBD1
size: many
J: TRBJ2-7
V: TRBV7-2
DNA: TGTGCCAGCAGCTCAACGGGACAGGGGTCCTCTCAGGAGTACTTC
CDR3: CASSSTGQGSSQEYF

length: 14
D: NA
size: many
J: TRBJ2-7
V: TRBV2
DNA: TGTGCCAGCAGTGTTTCCGGGGCCCCCTACGAGCAGTACTTC
CDR3: CASSVSGAPYEQYF

length: 11
D: NA
size: few
J: TRBJ2-7
V: TRBV6-1
DNA: TGTGCCAGCAGCGAGCCCCACGAGCAGTACTTC
CDR3: CASSEPHEQYF

length: 15
D: TRBD2
size: many
J: TRBJ2-5
V: TRBV11-2
DNA: TGTGCCAGCAGCTTTACAGCGGGAGGGCAAGAGACCCAGTACTTC
CDR3: CASSFTAGGQETQYF

length: 16
D: NA
size: many
J: TRBJ2-7
V: TRBV12-3/TRBV12-4
DNA: TGTGCCAGCAGTTTAGCTGTCAGCTACCCTACTCACGAGCAGTACTTC
CDR3: CASSLAVSYPTHEQYF

length: 12
D: NA
size: many
J: TRBJ2-7
V: TRBV28
DNA: TGTGCCAGCAGTTTAAGCGACTACGAGCAGTACTTC
CDR3: CASSLSDYEQYF

length: 13
D: NA
size: once
J: TRBJ2-5
V: TRBV5-1
DNA: TGCGCCAGCAGCCCCCGGACGGGAGAGACCCAGTACTTC
CDR3: CASSPRTGETQYF

length: 14
D: NA
size: NA
J: TRBJ2-7
V: TRBV7-2
DNA: TGTGCCAGCAGCTTAAACAGGGCAGCCTACGAGCAGTACTTC
CDR3: CASSLNRAAYEQYF

length: 13
D: NA
size: many
J: TRBJ1-1
V: TRBV6-5
DNA: TGTGCCAGCAGTTACATGGGGAACACTGAAGCTTTCTTT
CDR3: CASSYMGNTEAFF

length: 13
D: NA
size: many
J: TRBJ2-7
V: TRBV6-1
DNA: TGTGCCAGCCGAGAGAGGGGATTCTACGAGCAGTACTTC
CDR3: CASRERGFYEQYF

length: 13
D: NA
size: few
J: TRBJ1-1
V: TRBV7-6
DNA: TGTGCCAGCAGCTTGGAACCGGGCCAAGGAGCTTTCTTT
CDR3: CASSLEPGQGAFF

length: 18
D: TRBD1
size: few
J: TRBJ1-1
V: TRBV5-1
DNA: TGCGCCAGCAGCCAATCCGGGACAGTTTCCTCGCTGAACACTGAAGCTTTCTTT
CDR3: CASSQSGTVSSLNTEAFF

length: 16
D: NA
size: few
J: TRBJ1-5
V: TRBV3-1
DNA: TGTGCCAGCAGCCAAGGTCCCGGGGGCGCGGGTCAGCCCCAGCATTTT
CDR3: CASSQGPGGAGQPQHF

length: 13
D: TRBD1
size: many
J: TRBJ1-2
V: TRBV12-3/TRBV12-4
DNA: TGTGCCAGCAGCCCCGGACAGGGGGGAGGCTACACCTTC
CDR3: CASSPGQGGGYTF

length: 15
D: TRBD1
size: NA
J: TRBJ1-1
V: TRBV29-1
DNA: TGCAGCGTTGAGCACAGGGGAGAGACGAACACTGAAGCTTTCTTT
CDR3: CSVEHRGETNTEAFF

length: 19
D: NA
size: few
J: TRBJ2-2
V: TRBV27
DNA: TGTGCCAGCAGTTCCCTGGTTTTGGTTCCGAAGGGGACCCCCGGGGAGCTGTTTTTT
CDR3: CASSSLVLVPKGTPGELFF

length: 13
D: NA
size: many
J: TRBJ2-5
V: TRBV6-9
DNA: TGTGCCAGCAGTTACTTGAAGGGGGGGACCCAGTACTTC
CDR3: CASSYLKGGTQYF

length: 14
D: NA
size: NA
J: TRBJ2-7
V: TRBV4-1
DNA: TGCGCCAGCAGCCAAGGACAGGGACTCTACGAGCAGTACTTC
CDR3: CASSQGQGLYEQYF

length: 13
D: NA
size: NA
J: TRBJ2-5
V: TRBV19
DNA: TGTGCCAGTAGTATGGGTATGTCAGAGACCCAGTACTTC
CDR3: CASSMGMSETQYF

length: 13
D: NA
size: many
J: TRBJ1-5
V: TRBV6-1
DNA: TGTGCCATCAAGCGGTCAGTCAATCAGCCCCAGCATTTT
CDR3: CAIKRSVNQPQHF

length: 14
D: NA
size: many
J: TRBJ2-5
V: TRBV29-1
DNA: TGCAGCGTAGCCGTTGGGAGCTCGAAAGAGACCCAGTACTTC
CDR3: CSVAVGSSKETQYF

length: 16
D: TRBD2
size: NA
J: TRBJ2-5
V: TRBV6-9
DNA: TGTGCCAGCAGTTACAGGGTAGCGGGAGTCGGAGAGACCCAGTACTTC
CDR3: CASSYRVAGVGETQYF

length: 13
D: NA
size: NA
J: TRBJ2-7
V: TRBV19
DNA: TGTGCCAGTAGTATACAGGGGACCTACGAGCAGTACTTC
CDR3: CASSIQGTYEQYF

length: 13
D: TRBD1
size: few
J: TRBJ1-6
V: TRBV29-1
DNA: TGCAGCGCCGGGACAGGAGGGAGGTCACCCCTCCACTTT
CDR3: CSAGTGGRSPLHF

length: 16
D: TRBD2
size: many
J: TRBJ2-5
V: TRBV28
DNA: TGTGCCAGCAGTCAAACACGACTAGCGGGAGTGGCGACCCAGTACTTC
CDR3: CASSQTRLAGVATQYF

length: 15
D: NA
size: NA
J: TRBJ1-3
V: TRBV7-8
DNA: TGTGCCAGCAGCCTCCCGGGCGACCCTGGAAACACCATATATTTT
CDR3: CASSLPGDPGNTIYF

length: 13
D: NA
size: NA
J: TRBJ1-1
V: TRBV27
DNA: TGTGCCAGCAGTTACGCGTGGAACACTGAAGCTTTCTTT
CDR3: CASSYAWNTEAFF

length: 16
D: NA
size: NA
J: TRBJ1-6
V: TRBV20-1
DNA: TGCAGTGCAAGATGGGCCGGGGAGGGTTATTATTCACCCCTCCACTTT
CDR3: CSARWAGEGYYSPLHF

length: 15
D: TRBD1
size: few
J: TRBJ2-3
V: TRBV2
DNA: TGTGCCAGCAGTGACAGGGGGCGCAGGTCAGATACGCAGTATTTT
CDR3: CASSDRGRRSDTQYF